The present T cell receptor (beta chain) was sequenced within a study of T cell responses to AZD1222 COVID-19 vaccine. Study-level results: Just a handful of people given AZD1222 tested seropositive at baseline. Targeting of unmutated variant regions was reportedly seen in nearly half of spike-specific TCRs. Vaccination with two AZD1222 doses was followed by a rise in Spike-specific TCR breadth and depth. The span of vaccine-associated CD4 TCRs extended across spike, with dominance at 160-218 and 743-854.

Assay: immunoSEQ multiplex PCR; the TCRdb copy retains only in-frame clones and omits some. The sample has tens of thousands of clones, 80% seen once. With regard to this clone: The antigen is unknown.

This CDR3 has 18 amino acids. The germline V gene encodes CDR1 SGHRS and CDR2 YFSETQ. V was clipped by 3 bases and J by 7 bases, with 25 bases between them. The TCR originated in an adult in good health. V and J are TRBV5-1 and TRBJ1-4, with a weak D call TRBD1 (5 bases). This specimen was peripheral blood, taken on day 0 of AZD1222 vaccination. CDR3 protein: CASSWRDPFGASGEKLFF. CDR3 bases: TGCGCCAGCAGCTGGCGGGACCCTTTTGGGGCCTCGGGTGAAAAACTGTTTTTT.